This T cell receptor (beta chain) is drawn from a study of T-cell memory formation after mild COVID-19. Study-wide results and limits: Pre-infection memory carried some responding clones, suggesting that cross-reactive memory joined. Contracting clones from day 15 to 85 showed balanced CD4/CD8; later expanders favored CD4+.

The CDR3 has 15 residues. With 0 bases removed from V and 3 bases from J, the gap between germline ends came to 9 bases. Germline CDR1 and CDR2: LGHNA and YSLEER. TCRdb re-derived calls from the 5' RACE reads in MiXCR, one entry per CDR3 protein. This sample yields more than 120,000 distinct CDR3 sequences, of which 6% to 7% are seen a single time; around 2% belongs to the top ten. This clonotype was counted many times. The antigen remains unidentified. The material sequenced was PBMCs or a T cell subset sorted from them (not recorded which). The source of this sequence is an adult woman who had mild COVID-19 (a few samples of this study predate the infection). Cell type and time point are not known. The chain carries TRBV4-3 and TRBJ1-5, with unresolved D. DNA of the CDR3: TGCGCCAGCAGCCAAGACTGGGCAGACAATCAGCCCCAGCATTTT. Translation gives CASSQDWADNQPQHF.